This is a list of T cell receptor beta chains from one sample in a study of OX40 agonist ivuxolimab in advanced cancers. Repertoires were generated with immunoSEQ multiplex PCR, while TCRdb's copy carries only in-frame clones and drops some. Among approximately 47,000 clones listed, about nine tenths were seen once. The sequences come from CD4+ or CD8+ T cells sorted from blood, collected in a trial of the OX40 agonist ivuxolimab. These receptors originate from an adult with an advanced solid tumor such as melanoma, head and neck, liver or kidney cancer. CDR3s include the opening cysteine and the closing phenylalanine or tryptophan. D genes are given only for firm matches. Clone sizes are given selectively: once, few, many, or a class where the clone is expanded.

size: -; D: -; V: TRBV2; J: TRBJ2-2; DNA: TGTGCCAGCAGTGAAGTTGGCGGGATGAACACCGGGGAGCTGTTTTTT; CDR3: CASSEVGGMNTGELFF
size: -; D: -; V: TRBV27; J: TRBJ2-7; DNA: TGTGCCAGCAGTCCCCCCGGGCTAGCAACACCTTACGAGCAGTACTTC; CDR3: CASSPPGLATPYEQYF
size: -; D: -; V: TRBV7-3; J: TRBJ1-4; DNA: TGTGCCAGCAGCTTAGTGGCAGTAGGTGAAAAACTGTTTTTT; CDR3: CASSLVAVGEKLFF
size: -; D: TRBD2; V: TRBV5-4; J: TRBJ2-5; DNA: TGTGCCAGCAGCTTAAAACTAGCGGGAGAGACCCAGTACTTC; CDR3: CASSLKLAGETQYF
size: -; D: -; V: TRBV28; J: TRBJ1-5; DNA: TGTGCTCACCGGGTGGGCAATCAGCCCCAGCATTTT; CDR3: CAHRVGNQPQHF
size: -; D: TRBD1; V: TRBV19; J: TRBJ2-5; DNA: TGTGCCAGTAGTATTAGACAGGGAAAAGAGACCCAGTACTTC; CDR3: CASSIRQGKETQYF
size: -; D: TRBD1; V: TRBV15; J: TRBJ1-2; DNA: TGTGCCACCAGCAGAGGGACAGGGCTACCTCCCGGTGGCTACACCTTC; CDR3: CATSRGTGLPPGGYTF
size: -; D: -; V: TRBV29-1; J: TRBJ2-3; DNA: TGCAGCGTTGGGACAGTCCGAACGGGTGAGCAGTATTTT; CDR3: CSVGTVRTGEQYF
size: once; D: -; V: TRBV27; J: TRBJ2-7; DNA: TGTGCCAGCAGTGTGGGGGACGGAGAAGACGAGCAGTACTTC; CDR3: CASSVGDGEDEQYF
size: -; D: -; V: TRBV6-6; J: TRBJ1-5; DNA: TGTGCCAGCAGTATTGGCAGCCCCAATCAGCCCCAGCATTTT; CDR3: CASSIGSPNQPQHF
size: -; D: -; V: TRBV7-2; J: TRBJ2-7; DNA: TGTGCCAGCCTACCCCGGGCGGGAACTAGCGAGCAGTACTTC; CDR3: CASLPRAGTSEQYF
size: -; D: -; V: TRBV5-5; J: TRBJ1-1; DNA: TGTGCCAGCAGCCCCCGGGACCCCACTCGAGCTTTCTTT; CDR3: CASSPRDPTRAFF
size: -; D: -; V: TRBV11-1; J: TRBJ2-3; DNA: TGTGCCAGCAGCCCGAGGGGGGCAGGTTCCACAGATACGCAGTATTTT; CDR3: CASSPRGAGSTDTQYF
size: -; D: -; V: TRBV6-5; J: TRBJ2-7; DNA: TGTGCCAGCAGTTACAACCTAGGGACCTACGAGCAGTACTTC; CDR3: CASSYNLGTYEQYF
size: -; D: TRBD1; V: TRBV5-1; J: TRBJ2-7; DNA: TGCGCCAGCAGCCCCCGGGACAGCTCCTACGAGCAGTACTTC; CDR3: CASSPRDSSYEQYF
size: once; D: TRBD2; V: TRBV28; J: TRBJ2-7; DNA: TGTGCCAGCAGTTCTATGGGGCGGGAGATGTACTTC; CDR3: CASSSMGREMYF
size: -; D: TRBD1; V: TRBV5-5; J: TRBJ1-2; DNA: TGTGCCAGCGCAAAGGGACAGGGAAACTATGGCTACACCTTC; CDR3: CASAKGQGNYGYTF
size: -; D: -; V: TRBV4-1; J: TRBJ2-7; DNA: TGCGCCAGCAGCCAAGAAGGGTCCGGGGGAGGCGAGCAGTACTTC; CDR3: CASSQEGSGGGEQYF
size: -; D: -; V: TRBV2; J: TRBJ2-2; DNA: TGTGCCAGCAGTGACCCAGGGATCACCGGGGAGCTGTTTTTT; CDR3: CASSDPGITGELFF
size: few; D: -; V: TRBV27; J: TRBJ1-2; DNA: TGTGCCAGCGGTGCCGTAGGGACACCATTTTACACCTTC; CDR3: CASGAVGTPFYTF
size: -; D: TRBD1; V: TRBV7-6; J: TRBJ2-7; DNA: TGTGCCAGCAGCCCTCGGGACAGCTCAGCCTACGAGCAGTACTTC; CDR3: CASSPRDSSAYEQYF
size: -; D: -; V: TRBV27; J: TRBJ1-1; DNA: TGTGCCAGCAGTTTTGAGGGGTTGAACACTGAAGCTTTCTTT; CDR3: CASSFEGLNTEAFF
size: -; D: -; V: TRBV10-1; J: TRBJ2-2; DNA: TGCGCCAGCAGTGAGTTAGTGGGCACCGGGGAGCTGTTTTTT; CDR3: CASSELVGTGELFF
size: -; D: TRBD2; V: TRBV4-1; J: TRBJ2-3; DNA: TGCGCCAGCAGCCAAAGCCTGGGAGCTAGCGGGAGGGATACGCAGTATTTT; CDR3: CASSQSLGASGRDTQYF
size: -; D: TRBD1; V: TRBV5-4; J: TRBJ1-3; DNA: TGTGCCAGCAGCACTTACAGGGGTGGAAACACCATATATTTT; CDR3: CASSTYRGGNTIYF
size: -; D: -; V: TRBV27; J: TRBJ2-5; DNA: TGTGCCAGCAGTTTAAGGGGCCAAGAGACCCAGTACTTC; CDR3: CASSLRGQETQYF
size: -; D: TRBD1; V: TRBV4-1; J: TRBJ1-1; DNA: TGCGCCAGCAAGACAGGGAACGGAAACACTGAAGCTTTCTTT; CDR3: CASKTGNGNTEAFF
size: -; D: -; V: TRBV29-1; J: TRBJ1-5; DNA: TGCAGCGTGTCCCCGGGAGCAGGCAATCAGCCCCAGCATTTT; CDR3: CSVSPGAGNQPQHF
size: -; D: -; V: TRBV9; J: TRBJ2-2; DNA: TGTGCCAGCAATGGGGGGTTAACGAACACCGGGGAGCTGTTTTTT; CDR3: CASNGGLTNTGELFF
size: few; D: TRBD1; V: TRBV27; J: TRBJ2-4; DNA: TGTGCCAGCAGTCCAGGACAGGGGGGAAACATTCAGTACTTC; CDR3: CASSPGQGGNIQYF
size: -; D: TRBD2; V: TRBV28; J: TRBJ2-7; DNA: TGTGCCAGCAGTCCAGCTGGACTAGCGGGAAACTACGAGCAGTACTTC; CDR3: CASSPAGLAGNYEQYF
size: once; D: -; V: TRBV30; J: TRBJ2-7; DNA: TGTGCCTGGAGGGGGTGGGACGAGCAGTACTTC; CDR3: CAWRGWDEQYF
size: -; D: TRBD1; V: TRBV27; J: TRBJ2-3; DNA: TGTGCCAGCAGCCCCCGGGACAGGGGCACAGATACGCAGTATTTT; CDR3: CASSPRDRGTDTQYF
size: -; D: TRBD2; V: TRBV30; J: TRBJ2-7; DNA: TGTGCCTGGACCTTGCCGGGTAGCGGGAGTGGATACGAGCAGTACTTC; CDR3: CAWTLPGSGSGYEQYF
size: once; D: -; V: TRBV30; J: TRBJ2-2; DNA: TGTGCCTGGAGACTAGCCGGGTTGTACGGGGAGCTGTTTTTT; CDR3: CAWRLAGLYGELFF
size: -; D: TRBD1; V: TRBV29-1; J: TRBJ1-2; DNA: TGCAGCGTCGCGGGCGGGACAGGGAAGGGCGGCTACACCTTC; CDR3: CSVAGGTGKGGYTF
size: few; D: TRBD2; V: TRBV15; J: TRBJ2-1; DNA: TGTGCCACCAGCAGGCCCCTAGCGGGAGGGGGTGAGCAGTTCTTC; CDR3: CATSRPLAGGGEQFF
size: -; D: -; V: TRBV7-2; J: TRBJ1-5; DNA: TGTGCCAGCAGCTTAGCCCCTAATCAGCCCCAGCATTTT; CDR3: CASSLAPNQPQHF
size: -; D: -; V: TRBV18; J: TRBJ2-1; DNA: TGTGCCAGCTCACCACGCGACGGCTCCTACAATGAGCAGTTCTTC; CDR3: CASSPRDGSYNEQFF
size: -; D: -; V: TRBV11-3; J: TRBJ2-5; DNA: TGTGCCAGCAGCTTAACAGGGTTAGCGGAGACCCAGTACTTC; CDR3: CASSLTGLAETQYF
size: -; D: TRBD1; V: TRBV7-8; J: TRBJ2-7; DNA: TGTGCCAGCAGCTTGACAGGGACCCAAACCTACGAGCAGTACTTC; CDR3: CASSLTGTQTYEQYF
size: -; D: TRBD1; V: TRBV5-4; J: TRBJ1-1; DNA: TGTGCCAGCAGCTACAGGGACAGGCTGAACACTGAAGCTTTCTTT; CDR3: CASSYRDRLNTEAFF
size: -; D: TRBD1; V: TRBV7-2; J: TRBJ2-3; DNA: TGTGCCAGCAGCTCGGGACAGTTCACAGATACGCAGTATTTT; CDR3: CASSSGQFTDTQYF
size: -; D: -; V: TRBV7-8; J: TRBJ2-5; DNA: TGTGCCAGCAGCTTAGGGCGTTGGGTCACAGCCCAAGAGACCCAGTACTTC; CDR3: CASSLGRWVTAQETQYF
size: once; D: -; V: TRBV5-1; J: TRBJ2-3; DNA: TGCGCCAGCAGCTTGAACGCAGATACGCAGTATTTT; CDR3: CASSLNADTQYF
size: -; D: TRBD1; V: TRBV9; J: TRBJ2-1; DNA: TGTGCCAGCAGCGTAGAGGGGGCCGCCTACAATGAGCAGTTCTTC; CDR3: CASSVEGAAYNEQFF
size: -; D: TRBD2; V: TRBV5-1; J: TRBJ2-3; DNA: TGCGCCAGCATCGATCCAAGCGGGAGTGGAGATACGCAGTATTTT; CDR3: CASIDPSGSGDTQYF
size: -; D: TRBD1; V: TRBV19; J: TRBJ1-5; DNA: TGTGCCATTCGGGACAGACCCGGCGAGCCCCAGCATTTT; CDR3: CAIRDRPGEPQHF
size: -; D: TRBD2; V: TRBV9; J: TRBJ2-7; DNA: TGTGCCAGCAGCGCCCTAGCGGAACGCTCCTACGAGCAGTACTTC; CDR3: CASSALAERSYEQYF
size: few; D: -; V: TRBV7-3; J: TRBJ2-7; DNA: TGTGCCAGCAGCCAATCAGGGGGGAGCTACGAGCAGTACTTC; CDR3: CASSQSGGSYEQYF
size: -; D: -; V: TRBV7-6; J: TRBJ2-2; DNA: TGTGCCAGCAGTCTCGGGGGCGCTGGGACCGGGGAGCTGTTTTTT; CDR3: CASSLGGAGTGELFF
size: -; D: -; V: TRBV7-2; J: TRBJ2-5; DNA: TGTGCCAGCAGCTCCACGGCCGAGACCCAGTACTTC; CDR3: CASSSTAETQYF
size: -; D: TRBD2; V: TRBV5-1; J: TRBJ2-3; DNA: TGCGCCAGCAGCGAGGGACTAGCGGCAGATACGCAGTATTTT; CDR3: CASSEGLAADTQYF
size: -; D: TRBD1; V: TRBV27; J: TRBJ1-1; DNA: TGTGCCAGCAGTCGACAGGGGGCGAACACTGAAGCTTTCTTT; CDR3: CASSRQGANTEAFF
size: -; D: -; V: TRBV7-2; J: TRBJ2-3; DNA: TGTGCCAGCAGCAGACCGGCACTAGTGGGGCTCAACACAGATACGCAGTATTTT; CDR3: CASSRPALVGLNTDTQYF